This is a list of T cell receptor beta chains from one sample in a study of cytomegalovirus exposure and HLA in healthy donors. Libraries were prepared by immunoSEQ multiplex PCR; TCRdb keeps only in-frame clonotypes and omits some of them. The data contain nearly 200,000 clones, around 79% of them singletons. Sequencing was carried out using PBMCs. The origin of the receptors is a male donor in good health and CMV-seropositive. Both conserved end residues are part of each CDR3. Each record gives: J gene, D gene, clone size, V gene, CDR3 protein, CDR3 DNA. A D gene is named only where the DNA matches it firmly. Clone size is not always given. Where it is, it says once, few, many or a class for expanded clones.

TRBJ2-5 - - TRBV4-3 CASSQGRETQYF TGCGCCAGCAGCCAAGGGCGGGAGACCCAGTACTTC
TRBJ2-6 - - TRBV21-1 CARRHTCSGANVLTF TGTGCCAGAAGACATACCTGCTCTGGGGCCAACGTCCTGACTTTC
TRBJ1-1 TRBD1 few TRBV6-6 CASSVGQVANTEAFF TGTGCCAGCAGTGTTGGACAGGTCGCGAACACTGAAGCTTTCTTT
TRBJ2-6 TRBD1 - TRBV5-1 CASRGDSGTSGANVLTF TGCGCCAGCAGGGGGGACAGCGGAACCTCTGGGGCCAACGTCCTGACTTTC
TRBJ2-7 TRBD2 - TRBV19 CASGTRPYEQYF TGTGCCAGTGGGACTAGACCCTACGAGCAGTACTTC
TRBJ2-1 - - TRBV9 CASSMDTLGPYNEQFF TGTGCCAGCAGCATGGACACTCTAGGGCCCTACAATGAGCAGTTCTTC
TRBJ2-2 TRBD1 - TRBV5-1 CASGRTGENTGELFF TGCGCCAGCGGCCGTACAGGGGAGAACACCGGGGAGCTGTTTTTT
TRBJ2-3 - - TRBV13 CASSLGRVGLEQYF TGTGCCAGCAGCTTGGGCAGGGTGGGGCTCGAGCAGTATTTT
TRBJ2-2 - - TRBV7-9 CASSLAGQGNTGELFF TGTGCCAGCAGCTTAGCAGGTCAGGGCAACACCGGGGAGCTGTTTTTT
TRBJ1-3 - - TRBV4-1 CASSQLTGTGNTIYF TGCGCCAGCAGCCAGCTAACCGGGACAGGAAACACCATATATTTT
TRBJ2-7 - - TRBV5-1 CASSLGMSGISAEQYF TGCGCCAGCAGCTTGGGTATGTCAGGGATCTCCGCCGAGCAGTACTTC
TRBJ2-7 - - TRBV7-8 CASSLNRDPSYEQYF TGTGCCAGCAGCTTAAACCGGGATCCTTCCTACGAGCAGTACTTC
TRBJ2-7 TRBD2 - TRBV5-1 CASSPLAGQNYEQYF TGCGCCAGCAGCCCTCTAGCGGGACAAAACTACGAGCAGTACTTC
TRBJ2-1 TRBD2 - TRBV7-9 CASSVGTSGGASEQFF TGTGCCAGCAGCGTAGGGACTAGCGGGGGGGCAAGTGAGCAGTTCTTC
TRBJ2-2 TRBD2 once TRBV11-3 CASSTTSGRNTGELFF TGTGCCAGCAGCACCACTAGCGGGAGGAACACCGGGGAGCTGTTTTTT
TRBJ2-5 TRBD2 - TRBV11-2 CASSPSGLRETQYF TGTGCCAGCAGCCCGTCGGGACTACGCGAGACCCAGTACTTC
TRBJ2-7 TRBD2 - TRBV4-2 CASSHPDREGLAGAFYEQYF TGTGCCAGCAGCCACCCCGACAGGGAAGGACTAGCGGGGGCCTTCTACGAGCAGTACTTC
TRBJ2-5 - - TRBV5-1 CASSAGYGLQETQYF TGCGCCAGCAGCGCGGGGTACGGCTTACAAGAGACCCAGTACTTC
TRBJ2-1 TRBD1 - TRBV6-5 CASSYSRTGDEQFF TGTGCCAGCAGTTACTCTCGGACAGGCGATGAGCAGTTCTTC
TRBJ1-2 TRBD1 - TRBV7-2 CASSFGTGSYGYTF TGTGCCAGCAGCTTCGGGACAGGGTCGTATGGCTACACCTTC
TRBJ2-5 - - TRBV6-6 CASSQGLQETQYF TGTGCCAGCAGTCAGGGACTCCAAGAGACCCAGTACTTC
TRBJ2-5 - - TRBV11-2 CASSPSGGQETQYF TGTGCCAGCAGCCCATCCGGGGGACAAGAGACCCAGTACTTC
TRBJ2-1 TRBD2 - TRBV5-6 CASSLWGGVSSYNEQFF TGTGCCAGCAGCTTGTGGGGGGGGGTAAGCTCCTACAATGAGCAGTTCTTC